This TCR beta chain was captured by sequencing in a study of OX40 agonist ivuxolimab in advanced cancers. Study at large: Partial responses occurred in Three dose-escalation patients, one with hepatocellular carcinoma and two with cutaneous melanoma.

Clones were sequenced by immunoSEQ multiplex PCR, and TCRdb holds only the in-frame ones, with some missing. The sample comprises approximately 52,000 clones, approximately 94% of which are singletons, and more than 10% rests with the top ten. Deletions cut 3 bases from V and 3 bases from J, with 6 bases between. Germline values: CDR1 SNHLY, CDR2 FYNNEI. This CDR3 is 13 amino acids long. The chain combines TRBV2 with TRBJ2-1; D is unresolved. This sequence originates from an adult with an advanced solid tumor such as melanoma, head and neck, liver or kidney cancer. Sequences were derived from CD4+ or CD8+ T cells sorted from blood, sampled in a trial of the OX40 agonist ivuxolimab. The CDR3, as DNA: TGTGCCAGCAGTGATACGCGCTACAATGAGCAGTTCTTC. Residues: CASSDTRYNEQFF.